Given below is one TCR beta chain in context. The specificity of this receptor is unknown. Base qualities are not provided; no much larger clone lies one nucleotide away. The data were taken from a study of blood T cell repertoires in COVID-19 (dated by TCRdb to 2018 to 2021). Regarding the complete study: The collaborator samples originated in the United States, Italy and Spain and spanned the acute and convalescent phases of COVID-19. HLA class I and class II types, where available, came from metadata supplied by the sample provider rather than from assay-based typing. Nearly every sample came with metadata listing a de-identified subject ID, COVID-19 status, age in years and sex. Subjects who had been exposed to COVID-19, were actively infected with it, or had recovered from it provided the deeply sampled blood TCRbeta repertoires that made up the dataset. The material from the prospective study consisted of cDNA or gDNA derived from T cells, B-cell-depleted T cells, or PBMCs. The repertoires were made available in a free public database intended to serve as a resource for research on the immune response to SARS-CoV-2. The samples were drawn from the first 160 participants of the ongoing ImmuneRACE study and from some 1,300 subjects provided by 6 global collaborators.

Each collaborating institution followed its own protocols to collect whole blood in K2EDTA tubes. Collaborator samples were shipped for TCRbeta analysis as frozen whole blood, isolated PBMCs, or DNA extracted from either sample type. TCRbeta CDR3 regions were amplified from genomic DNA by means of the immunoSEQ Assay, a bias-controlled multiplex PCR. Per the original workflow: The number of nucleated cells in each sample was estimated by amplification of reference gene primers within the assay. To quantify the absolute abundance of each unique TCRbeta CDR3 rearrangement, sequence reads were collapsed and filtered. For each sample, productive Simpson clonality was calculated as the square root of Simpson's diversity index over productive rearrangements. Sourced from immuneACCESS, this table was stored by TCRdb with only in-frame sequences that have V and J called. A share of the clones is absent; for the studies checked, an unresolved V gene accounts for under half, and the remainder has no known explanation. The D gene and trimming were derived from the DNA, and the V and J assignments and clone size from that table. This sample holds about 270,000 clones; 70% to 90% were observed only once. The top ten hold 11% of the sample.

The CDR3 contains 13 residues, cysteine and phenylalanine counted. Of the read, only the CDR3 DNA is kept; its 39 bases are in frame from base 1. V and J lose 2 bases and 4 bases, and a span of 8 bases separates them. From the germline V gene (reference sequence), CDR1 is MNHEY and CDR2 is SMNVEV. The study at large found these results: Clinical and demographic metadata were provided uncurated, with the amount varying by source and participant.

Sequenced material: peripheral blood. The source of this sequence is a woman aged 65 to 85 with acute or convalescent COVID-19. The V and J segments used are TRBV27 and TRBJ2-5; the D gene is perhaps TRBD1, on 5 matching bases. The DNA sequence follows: TGTGCCAGCAGTTTAGGGCAGGGAGAGACCCAGTACTTC. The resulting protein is CASSLGQGETQYF.